This entry lists 31 T cell receptor beta chains sequenced from one sample in a study of technical replicates of blood from several donors. Data came from immunoSEQ multiplex PCR; TCRdb stores just in-frame clones and leaves some out. The sample contains around 80,000 clones, about 98% of which appear only once. Sequencing was done on a sample of T cells isolated from PBMCs. These receptors originate from a human donor in good health.

The chain employs TRBV5-1 and TRBJ1-1; no definite D call. CDR1 is SGHRS and CDR2 is YFSETQ in the germline V gene. The V and J ends lost 0 bases and 1 base respectively, with 13 bases between them. The CDR3 runs to 16 residues. The CDR3 coding sequence is TGCGCCAGCAGCTTGGAAGGCAGGCGATCGAACACTGAAGCTTTCTTT. Amino acid sequence: CASSLEGRRSNTEAFF.

The chain carries TRBV6-6 and TRBJ2-7, with 7 bases that match TRBD2. After removal of 0 bases from V and 5 bases from J, the junction contained 7 bases not matched to a gene. The germline V gene has CDR1 MNHNY and CDR2 SVGAGI (reference sequence). This CDR3 spans 15 amino acids. CDR3 protein: CASSYSGREAHEQYF. Written as DNA, the CDR3 is TGTGCCAGCAGTTACTCGGGGAGGGAGGCCCACGAGCAGTACTTC.

The V call is TRBV6-1, the J call TRBJ2-3; 7 positions match TRBD2. This CDR3 has 12 amino acids. Trimming took 5 bases from V and 9 from J; bases not matched to a gene: 5. Germline V gene data show CDR1 as MNHNS and CDR2 as SASEGT. CDR3 sequence (DNA): TGTGCCAGCAGTCTTGCGGGGGTCACGCAGTATTTT. Protein: CASSLAGVTQYF.

The chain uses TRBV27 and TRBJ2-7; D remains ambiguous. Germline CDR1 reads MNHEY; CDR2 reads SMNVEV (reference sequence). This CDR3 region has 15 residues. V lost 3 bases and J 3 bases, leaving 15 bases between the germline ends. CDR3 in DNA: TGTGCCAGCAGTTTCACAGTCCCAATGAACTACGAGCAGTACTTC. Protein: CASSFTVPMNYEQYF.

J is TRBJ1-5 and V is TRBV6-5; tentative D call: TRBD1 (6 bases). The CDR3 is made up of 14 amino acids. Germline CDR1 reads MNHEY; CDR2 reads SVGAGI. Trimming pared 2 bases from V and 5 bases from J, leaving 10 bases between. The DNA for the CDR3 is TGTGCCAGCAGTTACGCTCAGGGGTATCAGCCCCAGCATTTT. Translating it yields CASSYAQGYQPQHF.

J is TRBJ2-7 and V is TRBV5-1; TRBD1 matches 11 bases. Germline assignment: CDR1 SGHRS and CDR2 YFSETQ. J was trimmed by 3 bases and V by 0 bases; bases with no gene match: 2. This CDR3 comprises 15 residues. CDR3 region: CASSLDGTGGYEQYF. CDR3 DNA: TGCGCCAGCAGCTTGGACGGGACAGGGGGCTACGAGCAGTACTTC.

V and J are TRBV7-3 and TRBJ1-6; TRBD1 might be the D (6 bases). There are 17 residues in the CDR3. CDR1 and CDR2 (germline): SGHTA, FQGTGA. The V end lost 5 bases, the J end lost 6 bases, and 20 bases lay between the germline ends. CDR3 region: CASSEQGRGWGNSPLHF. The CDR3 coding sequence is TGTGCCAGCAGCGAACAGGGTAGGGGTTGGGGTAATTCACCCCTCCACTTT. Full variable domain (remainder filled in from reference TRBV7-3 and TRBJ1-6): GAGVSQTPSNKVTEKGKYVELRCDPISGHTALYWYRQSLGQGPEFLIYFQGTGAADDSGLPNDRFFAVRPEGSVSTLKIQRTERGDSAVYLCASSEQGRGWGNSPLHFGNGTRLTVT.

V and J are TRBV2 and TRBJ2-7; D is unclear. V shed 5 bases and J shed 1 base, with 6 bases lying between them. The CDR3 extends over 12 amino acids. The germline CDR1 and CDR2 sequences are SNHLY and FYNNEI. CDR3: CASSFSSYEQYF. CDR3 coding DNA: TGTGCCAGCAGTTTCTCTTCCTACGAGCAGTACTTC. Filled out from reference TRBV2 and TRBJ2-7, the complete variable domain reads EPEVTQTPSHQVTQMGQEVILRCVPISNHLYFYWYRQILGQKVEFLVSFYNNEISEKSEIFDDQFSVERPDGSNFTLKIRSTKLEDSAMYFCASSFSSYEQYFGPGTRLTVT.

The gene calls are TRBV5-5 and TRBJ2-7, with 7 bases that match TRBD1. The V gene end was trimmed by 0 bases and the J gene end by 0 bases; junction bases not matched to a gene: 3. The CDR3 is 15 residues long. The germline V gene has CDR1 SGHKS and CDR2 YYEKEE (reference sequence). CDR3 sequence: CASSLEGQFSYEQYF. The CDR3, as DNA: TGTGCCAGCAGCTTGGAGGGACAGTTCTCCTACGAGCAGTACTTC. Using reference TRBV5-5 and TRBJ2-7 for the parts outside the CDR3, the full variable domain is DAGVTQSPTHLIKTRGQQVTLRCSPISGHKSVSWYQQVLGQGPQFIFQYYEKEERGRGNFPDRFSARQFPNYSSELNVNALLLGDSALYLCASSLEGQFSYEQYFGPGTRLTVT.

The chain combines TRBV6-1 with TRBJ2-7, with 9 bases lining up with TRBD1. This CDR3 contains 16 residues. CDR1 MNHNS and CDR2 SASEGT come from the germline V gene. The trim removed 2 bases at V and 4 bases at J, leaving 9 bases unmatched. The CDR3 sequence: CASSELDRDREYEQYF. The CDR3 coding sequence is TGTGCCAGCAGTGAACTGGATCGGGACAGGGAATACGAGCAGTACTTC.

The rearrangement uses TRBV11-2 and TRBJ2-7, with TRBD1 as a possible D gene (6 bases). Trimming left V 2 bases short and J 3 bases short, with 11 bases between. CDR3 length: 14 residues. Germline V gene sequence: CDR1 SGHAT, CDR2 FQNNGV. The CDR3, as DNA: TGTGCCAGCAGCTTATATAGGGGGAACTACGAGCAGTACTTC. Its protein is CASSLYRGNYEQYF.

The CDR3 sequence is CASSLDLTGTMNTEAFF. DNA of the CDR3: TGTGCCAGCAGCTTAGATCTCACAGGGACCATGAACACTGAAGCTTTCTTT. V usage is TRBV11-2 and J usage is TRBJ1-1, with a possible D match to TRBD1 (6 bases). The germline V gene has CDR1 SGHAT and CDR2 FQNNGV. The V and J ends lost 0 bases and 0 bases respectively, with 14 bases between them. The CDR3 spans 17 residues.

The V call is TRBV15, the J call TRBJ1-5; D is ambiguous. Germline assignment: CDR1 LNHNV and CDR2 YYDKDF (reference sequence). V was trimmed by 8 bases and J by 4 bases, leaving 15 bases between them. This CDR3 contains 14 residues. The CDR3 region is CATGPLTGNQPQHF. In nucleotides, the CDR3 is TGTGCCACCGGGCCTCTGACCGGAAATCAGCCCCAGCATTTT.

The chain joins TRBV28 to TRBJ1-1; tentative D call: TRBD1 (5 bases). The CDR3 is 17 amino acids. Germline V CDR1 and CDR2: MDHEN, SYDVKM. V lost 3 bases and J lost 1, with 18 bases in between. The CDR3 loop is CASSFPYRRQGNTEAFF. The CDR3 region has the DNA TGTGCCAGCAGTTTCCCCTATAGAAGGCAGGGGAACACTGAAGCTTTCTTT.

V usage is TRBV10-2 and J usage is TRBJ2-1; D might be TRBD2 (6 bases). This CDR3 region has 16 residues. V shed 3 bases and J shed 3 bases, with 15 bases lying between them. Germline V lookup: CDR1 WSHSY, CDR2 SAAADI. In DNA form, the CDR3 reads TGCGCCAGCAGTGAAGAGGGCGGGATCTTCTACAATGAGCAGTTCTTC. As protein: CASSEEGGIFYNEQFF.

This rearrangement joins TRBV5-6 to TRBJ1-2, with 8 nucleotides matching TRBD1. The germline CDR1 and CDR2 sequences are SGHDT and YYEEEE. With V trimmed by 4 bases and J by 6 bases, 8 bases remained unmatched. The CDR3 spans 14 residues. CDR3 sequence (DNA): TGTGCCAGCAGCGTAACAGGGGGGGATAATGGCTACACCTTC. This translates into CASSVTGGDNGYTF.

The V gene is TRBV28, the J gene TRBJ1-1; D remains ambiguous. The CDR3 runs 13 residues. Trimming removed 5 bases from V and 4 bases from J, with 11 bases in between. CDR1 and CDR2 from the germline V gene are MDHEN and SYDVKM. The CDR3 reads CASSPPEGTEAFF. CDR3 DNA: TGTGCCAGCAGTCCTCCGGAGGGCACTGAAGCTTTCTTT. Variable domain in full (rest from reference TRBV28 and TRBJ1-1): DVKVTQSSRYLVKRTGEKVFLECVQDMDHENMFWYRQDPGLGLRLIYFSYDVKMKEKGDIPEGYSVSREKKERFSLILESASTNQTSMYLCASSPPEGTEAFFGQGTRLTVV.

The V call is TRBV6-1, the J call TRBJ1-3; no clear D gene. The CDR3 consists of 14 residues. CDR1 and CDR2 from the germline V gene are MNHNS and SASEGT. The ends were cut back, 1 base at V and 5 bases at J, with 9 bases in the middle. The CDR3 nucleotides read TGTGCCAGCAGTGAAGAGGGAGTACGAAACACCATATATTTT. Its protein product is CASSEEGVRNTIYF.

The chain recombines TRBV11-2 with TRBJ1-1, with 9 positions matching TRBD1. V lost 5 bases to trimming and J lost 4 bases; unmatched junction nucleotides: 14. In germline, CDR1 is SGHAT, CDR2 FQNNGV. There are 17 residues in the CDR3. The DNA for the CDR3 is TGTGCCAGCAGCCCTCTAACCGGACAGGGGAGGTCCACTGAAGCTTTCTTT. It is translated as CASSPLTGQGRSTEAFF.

The chain links TRBV5-1 to TRBJ1-4, with 8 bases identical to TRBD1. Germline CDR1 and CDR2: SGHRS and YFSETQ. CDR3 length: 16 residues. The trim removed 0 bases at V and 8 bases at J, leaving 9 bases unmatched. The CDR3 loop is CASSLGEDRADEKLFF. CDR3 in DNA: TGCGCCAGCAGCTTGGGGGAGGACAGGGCTGACGAAAAACTGTTTTTT.

This clone was recorded only once. The CDR3 DNA reads as TGTGCCAGCTCACCGTCCAGTTCTAGCACAGATACGCAGTATTTT. Translation gives CASSPSSSSTDTQYF. The chain uses TRBV18 and TRBJ2-3; no definite D call. Germline V gene sequence: CDR1 KGHSH, CDR2 LQKENI. This CDR3 contains 15 residues. With 3 bases removed from V and 0 bases from J, the gap between germline ends came to 10 bases. The full variable domain, with the rest looked up from reference TRBV18 and TRBJ2-3, is NAGVMQNPRHLVRRRGQEARLRCSPMKGHSHVYWYRQLPEEGLKFMVYLQKENIIDESGMPKERFSAEFPKEGPSILRIQQVVRGDSAAYFCASSPSSSSTDTQYFGPGTRLTVL.

The chain recombines TRBV6-1 with TRBJ2-3; TRBD2 agrees at 10 bases. Germline CDR1 MNHNS, CDR2 SASEGT. The junction had 4 bases not matched to a gene; V was cut back by 1 base and J by 3 bases. This CDR3 region has 16 residues. This chain's CDR3 is CASSEDGLAVTDTQYF. CDR3 coding DNA: TGTGCCAGCAGTGAAGATGGACTAGCGGTAACAGATACGCAGTATTTT.

V usage is TRBV30 and J usage is TRBJ2-1; no definite D call. Germline lookup yields CDR1 GTSNPN and CDR2 SVGIG (reference sequence). The CDR3 is 12 amino acids. V was shortened by 5 bases and J by 4 bases, with 9 bases between the two germline ends. As DNA, the CDR3 is TGTGCCTGGGGAACAGCATACAATGAGCAGTTCTTC. It yields the protein CAWGTAYNEQFF.

This chain links TRBV11-2 with TRBJ1-6; D might be TRBD1 (6 bases). This CDR3 spans 14 amino acids. The germline V and J ends were trimmed by 4 bases and 14 bases, with 18 bases remaining between them. Germline V gives CDR1 SGHAT, CDR2 FQNNGV. CDR3 nucleotides: TGTGCCAGCAGCTCTAAACGGGACATGCCGACCCTCCACTTT. This encodes CASSSKRDMPTLHF.

This chain links TRBV5-1 with TRBJ2-7, with 8 bases fitting TRBD1. The CDR3 is 16 residues long. Germline CDR1 SGHRS, CDR2 YFSETQ. After removal of 0 bases from V and 1 base from J, the junction contained 6 bases not matched to a gene. The CDR3 DNA sequence: TGCGCCAGCAGCTTGGGACAGGGGATTTGGTCCTACGAGCAGTACTTC. Translated: CASSLGQGIWSYEQYF.

This clone was recorded only once. The V gene is TRBV19, the J gene TRBJ1-5; D not certain. This CDR3 has 13 residues. Per the germline V gene, CDR1 is LNHDA and CDR2 is SQIVND (reference sequence). V was cut by 11 bases and J by 2 bases, with 13 bases left in between. CDR3 nucleotide sequence: TGTGCCTCACTGCCGGGTGGCAATCAGCCCCAGCATTTT. Amino acids: CASLPGGNQPQHF. The variable domain in full, with the rest retrieved from reference TRBV19 and TRBJ1-5, is DGGITQSPKYLFRKEGQNVTLSCEQNLNHDAMYWYRQDPGQGLRLIYYSQIVNDFQKGDIAEGYSVSREKKESFPLTVTSAQKNPTAFYLCASLPGGNQPQHFGDGTRLSIL.

The chain is built from TRBV21-1 and TRBJ2-6; the DNA was not compared with TRBD1, the D call given in the table. TRBV21-1 is a listed pseudogene. There are 20 residues in the CDR3. CDR3 bases: TGTGCCAGCAGCAAATCCCCGGGACAGGGCTTTAGGAGGGGGGCCAACGTCCTGACTTTC. Its protein is CASSKSPGQGFRRGANVLTF.

This clone was recorded once. The rearrangement links TRBV27 to TRBJ1-5; D is unresolved. Germline V gene lookup returns CDR1 MNHEY and CDR2 SMNVEV (reference sequence). The length of the CDR3 is 11 residues. Trimming removed 8 bases from V and 0 bases from J, with 2 bases in between. The CDR3 reads CASYSNQPQHF. CDR3 bases: TGTGCCAGCTATAGCAATCAGCCCCAGCATTTT.

J is TRBJ2-2 and V is TRBV25-1; 7 positions match TRBD1. With 5 bases clipped from V and 0 bases from J, the junction kept 9 bases outside the gene matches. CDR1 is MGHDK, CDR2 SYGVNS, per germline. This CDR3 spans 17 amino acids. CDR3 region: CASSLMTGTANTGELFF. CDR3 bases: TGTGCCAGCAGTCTAATGACCGGGACAGCGAACACCGGGGAGCTGTTTTTT.

This chain uses TRBV19 with TRBJ2-1, with D possibly TRBD2 on 5 matching bases. This CDR3 is built from 14 residues. V was shortened by 4 bases and J by 0 bases, with 7 bases between the two germline ends. CDR1 is LNHDA and CDR2 is SQIVND in the germline V gene (reference sequence). CDR3: CASSRGSSYNEQFF. CDR3 DNA: TGTGCCAGTAGTAGAGGGAGCTCCTACAATGAGCAGTTCTTC.

The chain is built from TRBV5-1 and TRBJ2-4; the D gene is possibly TRBD2 (5 bases). This CDR3 has 15 residues. V dropped 5 bases and J dropped 8 bases, with 20 bases sitting between them. The V gene's germline CDR1 is SGHRS and CDR2 YFSETQ. The chain's CDR3 is CASSLGIRVEDIQYF. As DNA, the CDR3 is TGCGCCAGCAGTCTTGGTATAAGGGTGGAGGACATTCAGTACTTC.